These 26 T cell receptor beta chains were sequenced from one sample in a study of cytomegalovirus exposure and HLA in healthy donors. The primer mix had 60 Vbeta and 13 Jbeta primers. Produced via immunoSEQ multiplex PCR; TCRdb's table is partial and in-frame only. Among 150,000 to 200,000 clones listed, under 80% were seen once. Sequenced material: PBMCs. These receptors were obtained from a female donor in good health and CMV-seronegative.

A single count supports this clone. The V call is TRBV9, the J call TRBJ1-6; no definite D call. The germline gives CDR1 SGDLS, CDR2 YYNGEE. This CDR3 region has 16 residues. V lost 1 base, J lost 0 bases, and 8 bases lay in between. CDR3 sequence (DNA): TGTGCCAGCAGCGTATACGGGAGCTCCTATAATTCACCCCTCCACTTT. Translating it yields CASSVYGSSYNSPLHF.

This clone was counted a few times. CDR3 nucleotide sequence: TGTGCCAGCAGCTTAGCGTATGGCGGAGATAGAAGAGAGACCCAGTACTTC. Translating it yields CASSLAYGGDRRETQYF. The rearrangement uses TRBV7-2 and TRBJ2-5; D is unclear. Germline assignment: CDR1 SGHTA and CDR2 FQGNSA. With 0 bases removed from V and 4 bases from J, the gap between germline ends came to 18 bases. The CDR3 spans 17 residues.

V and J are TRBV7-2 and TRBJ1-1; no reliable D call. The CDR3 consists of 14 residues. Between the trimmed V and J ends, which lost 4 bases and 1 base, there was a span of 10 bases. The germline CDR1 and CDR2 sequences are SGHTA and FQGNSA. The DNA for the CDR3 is TGTGCCAGCAGCTCCGGCAGGTCGAACACTGAAGCTTTCTTT. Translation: CASSSGRSNTEAFF. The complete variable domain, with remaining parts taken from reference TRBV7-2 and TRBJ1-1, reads GAGVSQSPSNKVTEKGKDVELRCDPISGHTALYWYRQSLGQGLEFLIYFQGNSAPDKSGLPSDRFSAERTGGSVSTLTIQRTQQEDSAVYLCASSSGRSNTEAFFGQGTRLTVV.

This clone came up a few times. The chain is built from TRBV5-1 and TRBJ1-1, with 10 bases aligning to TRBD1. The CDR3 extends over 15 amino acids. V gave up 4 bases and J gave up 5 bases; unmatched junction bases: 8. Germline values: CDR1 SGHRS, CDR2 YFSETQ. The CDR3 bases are TGCGCCAGCAGCCCAAGACAGGGGGCTTGGACTGAAGCTTTCTTT. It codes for CASSPRQGAWTEAFF.

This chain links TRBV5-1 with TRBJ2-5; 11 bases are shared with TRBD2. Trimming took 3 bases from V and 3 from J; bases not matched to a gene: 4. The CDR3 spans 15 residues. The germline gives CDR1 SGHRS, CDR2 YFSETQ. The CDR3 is CASSWTSGPKETQYF. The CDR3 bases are TGCGCCAGCAGCTGGACTAGCGGGCCTAAAGAGACCCAGTACTTC. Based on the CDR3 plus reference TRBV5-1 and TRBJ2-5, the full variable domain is KAGVTQTPRYLIKTRGQQVTLSCSPISGHRSVSWYQQTPGQGLQFLFEYFSETQRNKGNFPGRFSGRQFSNSRSEMNVSTLELGDSALYLCASSWTSGPKETQYFGPGTRLLVL.

The CDR3 loop is CASSIGGQLNTEAFF. The DNA of the CDR3 is TGTGCCAGTAGTATCGGGGGACAGCTGAACACTGAAGCTTTCTTT. The V call is TRBV19, the J call TRBJ1-1; 7 nucleotides line up with TRBD1. Looked up from germline, CDR1 is LNHDA and CDR2 is SQIVND (reference sequence). V shed 3 bases and J 0 bases; nucleotides not matched to a gene: 4. The CDR3 totals 15 residues. The variable domain in full, completed from reference TRBV19 and TRBJ1-1, reads DGGITQSPKYLFRKEGQNVTLSCEQNLNHDAMYWYRQDPGQGLRLIYYSQIVNDFQKGDIAEGYSVSREKKESFPLTVTSAQKNPTAFYLCASSIGGQLNTEAFFGQGTRLTVV.

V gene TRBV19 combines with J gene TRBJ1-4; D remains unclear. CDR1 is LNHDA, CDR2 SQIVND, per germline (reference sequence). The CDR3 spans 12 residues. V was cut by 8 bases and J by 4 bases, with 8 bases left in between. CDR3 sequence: CASYSFNEKLFF. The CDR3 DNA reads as TGTGCCAGTTACAGTTTTAATGAAAAACTGTTTTTT.

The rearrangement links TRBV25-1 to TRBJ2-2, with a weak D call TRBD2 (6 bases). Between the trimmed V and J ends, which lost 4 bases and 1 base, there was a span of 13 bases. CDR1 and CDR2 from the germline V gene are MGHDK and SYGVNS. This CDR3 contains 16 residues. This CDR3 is CASSVYLGGNTGELFF. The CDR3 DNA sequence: TGTGCCAGCAGTGTGTATCTCGGGGGGAACACCGGGGAGCTGTTTTTT.

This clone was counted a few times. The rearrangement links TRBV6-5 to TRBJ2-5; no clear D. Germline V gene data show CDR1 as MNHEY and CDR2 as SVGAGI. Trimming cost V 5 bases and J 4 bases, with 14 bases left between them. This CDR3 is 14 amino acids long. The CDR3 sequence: CASSEDPGRETQYF. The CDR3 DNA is TGTGCCAGCAGTGAAGATCCGGGTCGAGAGACCCAGTACTTC.

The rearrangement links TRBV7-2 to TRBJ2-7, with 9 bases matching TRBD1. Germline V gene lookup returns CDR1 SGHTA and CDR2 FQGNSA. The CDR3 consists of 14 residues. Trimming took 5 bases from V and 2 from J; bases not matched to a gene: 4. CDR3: CASSQGTGPYEQYF. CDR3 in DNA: TGTGCCAGCAGCCAAGGGACAGGGCCCTACGAGCAGTACTTC.

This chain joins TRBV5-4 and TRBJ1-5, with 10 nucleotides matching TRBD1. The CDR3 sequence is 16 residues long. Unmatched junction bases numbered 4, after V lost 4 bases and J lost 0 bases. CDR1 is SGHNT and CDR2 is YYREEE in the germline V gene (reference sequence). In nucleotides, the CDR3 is TGTGCCAGCAGCGCCGGGACAGGGGATAGCAATCAGCCCCAGCATTTT. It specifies CASSAGTGDSNQPQHF.

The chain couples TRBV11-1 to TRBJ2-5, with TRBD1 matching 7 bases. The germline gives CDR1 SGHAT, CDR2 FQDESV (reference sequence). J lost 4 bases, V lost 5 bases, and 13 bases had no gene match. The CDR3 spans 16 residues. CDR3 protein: CASSPPGHRGRETQYF. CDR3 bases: TGTGCCAGCAGCCCACCCGGCCACAGGGGCCGAGAGACCCAGTACTTC. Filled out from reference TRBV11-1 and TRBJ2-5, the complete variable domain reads EAEVAQSPRYKITEKSQAVAFWCDPISGHATLYWYRQILGQGPELLVQFQDESVVDDSQLPKDRFSAERLKGVDSTLKIQPAELGDSAMYLCASSPPGHRGRETQYFGPGTRLLVL.

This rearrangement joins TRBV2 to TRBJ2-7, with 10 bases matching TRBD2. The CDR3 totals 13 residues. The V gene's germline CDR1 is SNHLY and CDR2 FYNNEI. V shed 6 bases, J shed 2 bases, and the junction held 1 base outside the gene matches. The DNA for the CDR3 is TGTGCCAGCAGGGGGACTAGCGCCTACGAGCAGTACTTC. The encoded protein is CASRGTSAYEQYF.

The DNA for the CDR3 is TGTGCCAGCAGCCAAACTAGCGCCAGCACAGATACGCAGTATTTT. The encoded protein is CASSQTSASTDTQYF. The chain carries TRBV9 and TRBJ2-3, with TRBD2 identical over 7 bases. V shed 4 bases, J shed 0 bases, and the junction held 5 bases outside the gene matches. CDR3 size: 15 residues. Germline V lookup: CDR1 SGDLS, CDR2 YYNGEE.

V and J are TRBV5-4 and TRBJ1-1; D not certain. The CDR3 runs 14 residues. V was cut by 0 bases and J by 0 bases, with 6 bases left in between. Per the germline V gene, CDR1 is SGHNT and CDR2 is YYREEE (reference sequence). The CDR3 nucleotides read TGTGCCAGCAGCTTGGCAGGTATGAACACTGAAGCTTTCTTT. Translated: CASSLAGMNTEAFF. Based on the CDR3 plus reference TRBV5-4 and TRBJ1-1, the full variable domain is ETGVTQSPTHLIKTRGQQVTLRCSSQSGHNTVSWYQQALGQGPQFIFQYYREEENGRGNFPPRFSGLQFPNYSSELNVNALELDDSALYLCASSLAGMNTEAFFGQGTRLTVV.

For the CDR3, the DNA is TGCGCCAGCAGCTTGGGCCTAAATCAGCCCCAGCATTTT. Translating gives CASSLGLNQPQHF. This rearrangement joins TRBV5-1 to TRBJ1-5; D unclear. CDR3 length equals 13 residues. Trimming took off 0 bases at V and 4 bases at J, with 5 bases between the two ends. Germline CDR1 is SGHRS and CDR2 is YFSETQ.

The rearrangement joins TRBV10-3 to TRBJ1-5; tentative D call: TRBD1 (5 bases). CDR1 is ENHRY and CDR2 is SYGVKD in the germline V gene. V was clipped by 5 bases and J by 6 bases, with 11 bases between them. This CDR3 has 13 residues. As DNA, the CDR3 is TGTGCCATCAGTTTAGGAGACAGTCAGCCCCAGCATTTT. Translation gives CAISLGDSQPQHF.

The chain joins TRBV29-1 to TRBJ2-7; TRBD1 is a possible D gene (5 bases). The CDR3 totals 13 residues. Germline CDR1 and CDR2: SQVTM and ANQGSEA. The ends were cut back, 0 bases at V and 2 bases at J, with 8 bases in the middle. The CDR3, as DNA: TGCAGCGTTGAAGACCCGGACACCTACGAGCAGTACTTC. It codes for CSVEDPDTYEQYF.

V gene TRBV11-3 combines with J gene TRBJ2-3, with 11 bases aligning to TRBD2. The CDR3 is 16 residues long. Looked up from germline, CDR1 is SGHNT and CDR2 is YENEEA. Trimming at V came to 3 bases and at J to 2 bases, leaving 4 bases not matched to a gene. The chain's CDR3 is CASSLGLAEFTDTQYF. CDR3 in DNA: TGTGCCAGCAGCTTGGGACTAGCGGAGTTCACAGATACGCAGTATTTT.

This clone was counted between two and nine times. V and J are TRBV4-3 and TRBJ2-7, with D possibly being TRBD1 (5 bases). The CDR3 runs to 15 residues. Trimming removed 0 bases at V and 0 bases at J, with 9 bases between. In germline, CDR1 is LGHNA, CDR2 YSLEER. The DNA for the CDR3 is TGCGCCAGCAGCCAAGAACAGGCCTTCTCCTACGAGCAGTACTTC. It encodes CASSQEQAFSYEQYF.

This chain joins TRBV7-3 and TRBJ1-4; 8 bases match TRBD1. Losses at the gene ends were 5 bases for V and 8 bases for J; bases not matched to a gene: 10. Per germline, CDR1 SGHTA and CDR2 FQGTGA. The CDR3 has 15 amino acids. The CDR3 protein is CASSKVGQGGEKLFF. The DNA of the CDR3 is TGTGCCAGCAGCAAAGTAGGACAGGGTGGGGAAAAACTGTTTTTT.

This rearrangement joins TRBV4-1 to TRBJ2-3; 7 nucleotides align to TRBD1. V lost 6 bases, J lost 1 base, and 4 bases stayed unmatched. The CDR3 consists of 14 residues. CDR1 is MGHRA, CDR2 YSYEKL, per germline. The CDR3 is CASRQGFGTDTQYF. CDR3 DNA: TGCGCCAGCAGACAGGGGTTTGGCACAGATACGCAGTATTTT.

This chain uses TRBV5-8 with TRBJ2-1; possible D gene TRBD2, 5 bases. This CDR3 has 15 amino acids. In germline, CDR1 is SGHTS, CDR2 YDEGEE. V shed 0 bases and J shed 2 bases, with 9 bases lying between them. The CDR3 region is CASSLAPGTYNEQFF. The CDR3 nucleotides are TGTGCCAGCAGCTTGGCCCCGGGGACCTACAATGAGCAGTTCTTC. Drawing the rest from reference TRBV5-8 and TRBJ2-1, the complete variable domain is EAGVTQSPTHLIKTRGQQATLRCSPISGHTSVYWYQQALGLGLQFLLWYDEGEERNRGNFPPRFSGRQFPNYSSELNVNALELEDSALYLCASSLAPGTYNEQFFGPGTRLTVL.

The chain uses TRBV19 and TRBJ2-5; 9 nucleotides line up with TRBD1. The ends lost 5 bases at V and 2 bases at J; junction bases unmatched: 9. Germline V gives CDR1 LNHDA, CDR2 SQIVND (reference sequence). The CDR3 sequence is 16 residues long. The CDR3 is CASSPQTGGQQETQYF. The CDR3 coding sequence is TGTGCCAGTAGTCCCCAGACAGGGGGTCAGCAAGAGACCCAGTACTTC. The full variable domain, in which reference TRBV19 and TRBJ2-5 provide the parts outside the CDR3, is DGGITQSPKYLFRKEGQNVTLSCEQNLNHDAMYWYRQDPGQGLRLIYYSQIVNDFQKGDIAEGYSVSREKKESFPLTVTSAQKNPTAFYLCASSPQTGGQQETQYFGPGTRLLVL.

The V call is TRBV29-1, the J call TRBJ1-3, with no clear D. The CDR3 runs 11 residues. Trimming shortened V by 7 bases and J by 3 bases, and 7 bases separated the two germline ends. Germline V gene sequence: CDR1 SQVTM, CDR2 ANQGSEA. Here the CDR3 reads CSAKNGNTIYF. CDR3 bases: TGCAGCGCCAAAAATGGAAACACCATATATTTT.

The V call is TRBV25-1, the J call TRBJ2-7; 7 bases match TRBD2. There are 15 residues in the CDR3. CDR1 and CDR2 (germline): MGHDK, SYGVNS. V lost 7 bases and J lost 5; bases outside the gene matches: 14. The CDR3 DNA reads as TGTGCCAGCAATGGCTGGGCGGGGGTCCCTAACGAGCAGTACTTC. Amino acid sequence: CASNGWAGVPNEQYF.